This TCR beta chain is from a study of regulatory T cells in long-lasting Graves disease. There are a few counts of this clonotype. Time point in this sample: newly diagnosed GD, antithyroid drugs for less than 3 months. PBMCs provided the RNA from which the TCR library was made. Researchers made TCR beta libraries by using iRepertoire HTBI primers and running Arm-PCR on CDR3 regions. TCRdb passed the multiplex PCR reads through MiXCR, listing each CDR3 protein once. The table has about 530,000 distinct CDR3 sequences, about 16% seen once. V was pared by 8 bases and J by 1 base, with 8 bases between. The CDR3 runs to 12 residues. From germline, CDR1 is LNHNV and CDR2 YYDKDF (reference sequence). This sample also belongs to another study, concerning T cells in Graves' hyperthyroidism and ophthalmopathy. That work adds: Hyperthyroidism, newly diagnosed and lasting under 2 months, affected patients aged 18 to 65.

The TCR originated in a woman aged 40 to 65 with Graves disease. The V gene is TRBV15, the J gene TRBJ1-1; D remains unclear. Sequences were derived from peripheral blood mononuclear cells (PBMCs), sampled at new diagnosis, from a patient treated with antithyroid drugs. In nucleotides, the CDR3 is TGTGCCACCGCGGGAAGGAACACTGAAGCTTTCTTT. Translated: CATAGRNTEAFF.